Reported below is one TCR beta chain. This clone is characterized as medium-sized (0.01 to 0.1%). Qualities for individual bases were not recorded, and no much larger clone is one base off. The data originate from a study of graft-versus-host responses after intestinal transplantation (dated by TCRdb to about 2021). Regarding the research as a whole: The transplants that recipients got were multivisceral, liver-intestinal, or isolated intestinal. Every recipient was given anti-thymocyte globulin induction, then maintenance tacrolimus and steroids for about three years. After intestinal transplantation, graft-versus-host and host-versus-graft alloreactive T cell clones in the graft, circulation and bone marrow were tracked using bulk TCR-beta CDR3 sequencing. To identify alloreactive clones, pre-transplant mixed lymphocyte reaction products were sequenced and compared with unstimulated pre-transplant donor and recipient T cells. The cohort enrolled 24 intestinal transplant recipients including one retransplant, and a few patients lacking pretransplant specimens were excluded. Donor T cell macrochimerism was defined as a peak of at least 4% donor T cells among recipient peripheral blood mononuclear cells. Rather than going through the commercial service, samples from a few later patients were sequenced in-house on an Illumina MiSeq and processed with MiXCR.

The paper as a whole reports these results and caveats: GvH clones were found in recipient bone marrow, and some of the GvH clones appeared earlier in ileal mucosa or blood, which is consistent with an intestinal mucosal origin. Early after transplant, peak levels of circulating GvH clones were found to be associated with declines in HvG clones. Patients with donor T cell macrochimerism had high GvH to HvG T cell clonal ratios in their allografts. The conclusions were limited by the relatively low number and heterogeneity of the intestinal transplant patients.

The method behind the library was the immunoSEQ multiplex PCR assay. For most patients, genomic DNA was isolated with the Qiagen DNeasy Blood and Tissue Kit and shipped frozen to Adaptive Biotechnologies for TCR sequencing. High-throughput TCR-beta CDR3 sequencing of genomic DNA from most patients was performed by Adaptive Biotechnologies. For the original study's pipeline: Adaptive's ImmunoSEQ software supplied the TCR sequencing data for 18 patients, while MiXCR and VDJtools were used to process a few other patients. CD4 versus CD8 sorting errors were corrected by removing sequences found in both subsets at a frequency ratio below 5:1. CDR3 nucleotide sequences shared by donor and recipient were removed because the origin of these sequences could not be assigned. To be classed as alloreactive, a clone needed at least 2-fold expansion over unstimulated cells and a minimum CFSE-low frequency of 0.002% (template counts) or 0.001% (read counts). Mappable clones were those detected in sequenced pre-transplant spleen, lymph node, or MLR CFSE-low populations of the donor or recipient. Cumulative frequency of alloreactive clones was calculated as a percentage of all sequences weighted by copy number. TCRdb took over this immuneACCESS table, retaining in-frame rearrangements with V and J assigned. Such tables are incomplete; in checked studies, under half of the missing clones stem from an unresolved V gene, and the remainder is unexplained. The DNA was the basis for D and trimming; V, J and clone size are from that table. The sample data list some 24,000 clones, and roughly 43% of these were observed just once. In total, the top ten clones hold about 0.7% of the sample.

The intended sense of this specimen's time point label: cells obtained before transplantation from donor or recipient. In the mixed lymphocyte reactions, some 200,000 CFSE-labeled pre-transplant responders were plated with some 200,000 irradiated violet-dye-labeled stimulators and cultured for approximately six days. After the mixed lymphocyte reaction, proliferating CD3+CD4+CFSE-low and CD3+CD8+CFSE-low responder cells were FACS-sorted on a BD Influx sorter. V gives up 4 bases and J gives up 0 bases, and the segment between their germline ends measures 3 bases. CDR1 and CDR2 are read off the germline V gene (reference sequence) as MNHNY and SVGAGI. The CDR3 sequence holds 12 residues, the cysteine and phenylalanine included. Just the 36-base CDR3 DNA is kept, in frame starting at base 1.

This chain joins TRBV6-6 to TRBJ1-1, with the D gene not confidently named. The origin of this receptor is a human patient who received an intestinal transplant. The source material was alloreactive CD4+ T cells from a mixed lymphocyte reaction culture, sampled before intestinal transplant. This sample's cell subset or site label indicates: CFSE-low proliferating T cells sorted from roughly six-day pre-transplant mixed lymphocyte reaction (GvH or HvG direction). The CDR3 region reads CASSFMNTEAFF. The nucleotides are TGTGCCAGCAGTTTTATGAACACTGAAGCTTTCTTT.